This TCR beta chain was identified during a study of blood T cell repertoires in COVID-19. In the study overall: Donors in the United States, Italy and Spain gave samples during acute or convalescent COVID-19.

Authors' analysis steps: Reference gene primers were amplified, and this amplification served to estimate nucleated cell counts. Profiled with immunoSEQ multiplex PCR; TCRdb holds only in-frame clones, not every one. V, J and clone size are taken as reported in that table, and D and trimming were inferred from the DNA itself. Here the sample spans some 150,000 clones, 65% to 90% being singletons. The CDR3 length is 16 residues. Germline lookup yields CDR1 SGHDT and CDR2 YYEEEE. V lost 0 bases to trimming and J lost 4 bases; unmatched junction nucleotides: 6. Material for sequencing was peripheral blood. This receptor was identified in a man in his 70s with acute or convalescent COVID-19. The V gene is TRBV5-6, the J gene TRBJ2-1; 8 bases align to TRBD2. CDR3 loop: CASSLGGSGSYNEQFF. The CDR3 nucleotides are TGTGCCAGCAGCTTGGGTGGCAGCGGGAGTTACAATGAGCAGTTCTTC.